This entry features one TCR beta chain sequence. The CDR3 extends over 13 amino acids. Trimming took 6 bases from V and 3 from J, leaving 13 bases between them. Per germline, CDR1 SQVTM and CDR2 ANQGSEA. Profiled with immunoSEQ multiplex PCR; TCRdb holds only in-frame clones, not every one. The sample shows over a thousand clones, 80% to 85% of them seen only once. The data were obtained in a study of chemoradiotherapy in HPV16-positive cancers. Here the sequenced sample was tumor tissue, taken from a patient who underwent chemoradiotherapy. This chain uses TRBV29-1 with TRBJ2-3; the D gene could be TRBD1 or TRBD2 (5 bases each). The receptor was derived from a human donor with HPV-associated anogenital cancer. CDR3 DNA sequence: TGCAGCGTCCGAATAGGGACGACAGATACGCAGTATTTT. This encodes CSVRIGTTDTQYF.